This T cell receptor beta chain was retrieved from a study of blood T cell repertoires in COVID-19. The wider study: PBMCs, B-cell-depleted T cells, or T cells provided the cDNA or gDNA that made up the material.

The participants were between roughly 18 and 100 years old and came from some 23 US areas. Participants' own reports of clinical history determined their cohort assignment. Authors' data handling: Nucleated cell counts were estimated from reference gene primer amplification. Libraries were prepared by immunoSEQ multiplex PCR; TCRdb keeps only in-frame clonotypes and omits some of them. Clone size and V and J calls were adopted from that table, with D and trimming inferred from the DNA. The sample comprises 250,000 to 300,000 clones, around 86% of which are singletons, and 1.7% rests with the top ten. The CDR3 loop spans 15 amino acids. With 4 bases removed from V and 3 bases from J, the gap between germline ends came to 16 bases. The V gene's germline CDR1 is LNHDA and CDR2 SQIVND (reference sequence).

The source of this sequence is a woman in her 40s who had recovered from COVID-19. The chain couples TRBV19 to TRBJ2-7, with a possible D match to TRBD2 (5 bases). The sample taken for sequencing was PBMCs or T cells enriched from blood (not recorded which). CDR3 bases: TGTGCCAGTAGTACGCACGGACGGGAATTCTACGAGCAGTACTTC. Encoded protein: CASSTHGREFYEQYF.